The present T cell receptor beta chain was sequenced within a study of blood T cell repertoires in COVID-19. On the study more broadly: Sources were T cells, B-cell-depleted T cells, or PBMCs; the material itself was cDNA or gDNA.

The V end was cut by 7 bases, the J end by 7 bases, with 11 bases between. This CDR3 is built from 11 residues. Germline CDR1 is SQVTM and CDR2 is ANQGSEA. Produced via immunoSEQ multiplex PCR; TCRdb's table is partial and in-frame only. This table has more than 250,000 clones, approximately 83% appearing once. What was sequenced was PBMCs or T cells enriched from blood (not recorded which). J is TRBJ1-3 and V is TRBV29-1; D unresolved. The receptor comes from a man between 25 and 39 years old who had recovered from COVID-19. CDR3 nucleotide sequence: TGCAGCGCCCGGGATACCAACACCATATATTTT. Translated, it gives CSARDTNTIYF.